This TCR beta chain came from a study of OX40 agonist ivuxolimab in advanced cancers. Profiled with immunoSEQ multiplex PCR; TCRdb holds only in-frame clones, not every one. The sample yields approximately 98,000 clones, 91% seen once. The receptor was isolated from an adult with an advanced solid tumor such as melanoma, head and neck, liver or kidney cancer. The sample in question was CD4+ or CD8+ T cells sorted from blood, obtained in a trial of the OX40 agonist ivuxolimab.

In nucleotides, the CDR3 is TGTGCCAGCAGCTTGGGATTATCGGGAGACTACGAGCAGTACTTC. Translation: CASSLGLSGDYEQYF. This chain joins TRBV5-6 and TRBJ2-7, with D perhaps matching TRBD2 (6 bases). CDR1 and CDR2 (germline): SGHDT, YYEEEE. The V end was cut by 0 bases, the J end by 3 bases, with 13 bases between. This CDR3 contains 15 residues.